The 30 T cell receptor beta chains in this list originate from one sample, sequenced in a study of T-cell memory formation after mild COVID-19. TCRdb re-analysed the 5' RACE reads in MiXCR, keeping a single row per CDR3 protein. The data show 200,000 to 300,000 distinct CDR3 sequences, 16% seen once. Sequenced input: PBMCs or a T cell subset sorted from them (not recorded which). The source of these receptors is a man younger than 30 who had mild COVID-19 (a few samples of this study predate the infection). Cell type and time point are not known.

This clonotype was seen repeatedly, ten times or more. V and J are TRBV5-1 and TRBJ2-7, with 7 positions matching TRBD2. The CDR3 is 13 amino acids. In germline, CDR1 is SGHRS, CDR2 YFSETQ. V lost 4 bases, J lost 3 bases, and 4 bases stayed unmatched. CDR3 amino acids: CASSHPGGYEQYF. As DNA, the CDR3 is TGCGCCAGCAGCCACCCGGGGGGCTACGAGCAGTACTTC.

This clonotype was seen only a few times. The chain combines TRBV6-5 with TRBJ1-2; TRBD1 matches 9 bases. The V segment lost 6 bases and the J segment 4 bases; nucleotides outside the gene matches: 3. Germline assignment: CDR1 MNHEY and CDR2 SVGAGI. CDR3 length equals 13 residues. DNA for the CDR3: TGTGCCAGCAGACCGGGACAGGGCTATGGCTACACCTTC. Encoded protein: CASRPGQGYGYTF.

This clonotype was seen more than once but under ten times. The gene calls are TRBV20-1 and TRBJ2-7; tentative D call: TRBD1 (6 bases). The CDR3 is 15 residues long. Deletions cut 6 bases from V and 0 bases from J, with 18 bases between. Per germline, CDR1 DFQATT and CDR2 SNEGSKA (reference sequence). CDR3 sequence reads: CSALFRGLSSYEQYF. In DNA form, the CDR3 reads TGCAGTGCGCTCTTCAGGGGTTTGAGCTCCTACGAGCAGTACTTC.

This clonotype was seen more than once but under ten times. This sequence joins TRBV3-1 and TRBJ1-6; no reliable D call. Trimming took 3 bases from V and 9 from J, leaving 6 bases between them. This CDR3 comprises 12 residues. The germline gives CDR1 LGHDT, CDR2 YNNKEL (reference sequence). The CDR3 sequence is CASSQRVSPLHF. As DNA, the CDR3 is TGTGCCAGCAGCCAGCGAGTTTCACCCCTCCACTTT.

This clonotype was counted between two and nine times. This chain connects TRBV2 to TRBJ1-1; TRBD1 might be the D (5 bases). This CDR3 contains 15 residues. Trimming left V 6 bases short and J 0 bases short, with 14 bases between. Germline CDR1 reads SNHLY; CDR2 reads FYNNEI. CDR3 residues: CASRTRDSMNTEAFF. The CDR3 nucleotides read TGTGCCAGCAGGACCCGGGACTCAATGAACACTGAAGCTTTCTTT.

This clonotype was seen a few times. The chain has TRBV2 and TRBJ2-1, with no clear D. Germline-derived CDR1 and CDR2 are SNHLY and FYNNEI. V gave up 8 bases and J gave up 6 bases, with 14 bases separating them. The CDR3 is 13 amino acids. The CDR3 region has the DNA TGTGCCAGCGCCAACTACGGGCCCAATGAGCAGTTCTTC. Translated, it gives CASANYGPNEQFF.

The chain has TRBV7-9 and TRBJ1-2; TRBD1 matches 8 bases. V dropped 10 bases and J dropped 6; count of bases not matched to a gene: 10. The germline CDR1 and CDR2 sequences are SEHNR and FQNEAQ (reference sequence). The CDR3 has 13 amino acids. The CDR3 nucleotides read TGTGCCACAGCTTCAGGGGGCATGAATGGCTACACCTTC. This translates into CATASGGMNGYTF.

This clonotype has just one count. The chain combines TRBV6-2 or TRBV6-3 with TRBJ2-7; D ambiguous. Trimming took off 2 bases at V and 7 bases at J, with 9 bases between the two ends. The CDR3 is 12 residues long. CDR1 MNHEY and CDR2 SVGEGT come from the germline V gene. The CDR3, as DNA: TGTGCCAGCAGTTACAGGGATCTTGAGCAGTACTTC. Translating it yields CASSYRDLEQYF.

As for this clonotype: Possible read error: a much larger clone is one base away. This rearrangement joins TRBV5-1 to TRBJ2-1, with TRBD1 as a possible D gene (5 bases). V gave up 4 bases and J gave up 15 bases, with 17 bases separating them. Per the germline V gene, CDR1 is SGHRS and CDR2 is YFSETQ. There are 12 residues in the CDR3. CDR3 bases: TGCGCCAGCAGCCCGGTGGGCGCCCAGGGGTTCTTC. Protein: CASSPVGAQGFF.

The V gene is TRBV6-5, the J gene TRBJ2-2; either TRBD1 or TRBD2 may supply D (5 bases each). CDR1 and CDR2 (germline): MNHEY, SVGAGI. The germline V and J ends were trimmed by 0 bases and 3 bases, with 8 bases remaining between them. CDR3 length equals 15 residues. For the CDR3, the DNA is TGTGCCAGCAGTTACTCATTGGGGGACACCGGGGAGCTGTTTTTT. This sequence encodes CASSYSLGDTGELFF.

V is TRBV29-1 and J is TRBJ2-3; D ambiguous. Germline lookup yields CDR1 SQVTM and CDR2 ANQGSEA. The CDR3 is 14 residues long. Trimming shortened V by 2 bases and J by 0 bases, and 9 bases separated the two germline ends. The CDR3, as DNA: TGCAGCGTTGAATCTAGATCTAGCACAGATACGCAGTATTTT. Translation gives CSVESRSSTDTQYF.

This clonotype was seen more than once but under ten times. The chain joins TRBV7-9 to TRBJ1-2, with a weak D call TRBD1 (6 bases). CDR3 length: 14 amino acids. Trimming cost V 4 bases and J 2 bases, with 11 bases left between them. Germline values: CDR1 SEHNR, CDR2 FQNEAQ (reference sequence). The CDR3 spells CASSYGQPNYGYTF. In DNA form, the CDR3 reads TGTGCCAGCAGCTACGGACAGCCAAACTATGGCTACACCTTC.

There are many counts of this clonotype. The rearrangement links TRBV6-5 to TRBJ2-1; TRBD1 agrees at 7 bases. The CDR3 consists of 15 residues. Per germline, CDR1 MNHEY and CDR2 SVGAGI. Losses at the gene ends were 4 bases for V and 1 base for J; bases not matched to a gene: 4. CDR3 amino acids: CASSSGTDSYNEQFF. Here the CDR3 DNA reads TGTGCCAGCAGTTCCGGGACAGATTCCTACAATGAGCAGTTCTTC.

This clonotype was found many times. The chain joins TRBV4-3 to TRBJ2-1; 8 nucleotides align to TRBD2. Losses at the gene ends were 3 bases for V and 7 bases for J; bases not matched to a gene: 8. Germline V gene data show CDR1 as LGHNA and CDR2 as YSLEER. The CDR3 has 15 amino acids. The chain's CDR3 is CASSQPSGGRNEQFF. The CDR3 nucleotides read TGCGCCAGCAGCCAGCCCAGCGGGGGTAGGAATGAGCAGTTCTTC.

This clonotype turned up a few times. The chain is built from TRBV12-3 or TRBV12-4 and TRBJ1-4; 7 nucleotides align to TRBD1. The CDR3 is 12 residues long. V lost 3 bases to trimming and J lost 11 bases; unmatched junction nucleotides: 3. CDR3 bases: TGTGCCAGCAGTTTTCCAGGGGGTAAACTGTTTTTT. Translated, it gives CASSFPGGKLFF.

This clonotype was picked up a small number of times. The rearrangement joins TRBV5-1 to TRBJ2-3, with TRBD2 matching 14 bases. Losses at the gene ends were 4 bases for V and 2 bases for J; bases not matched to a gene: 3. Germline V gene data show CDR1 as SGHRS and CDR2 as YFSETQ. The CDR3 is 16 residues long. The CDR3 here is CASSRGLAGDTDTQYF. In nucleotides, the CDR3 is TGCGCCAGCAGCCGGGGACTAGCGGGGGACACAGATACGCAGTATTTT. Variable domain in full (rest from reference TRBV5-1 and TRBJ2-3): KAGVTQTPRYLIKTRGQQVTLSCSPISGHRSVSWYQQTPGQGLQFLFEYFSETQRNKGNFPGRFSGRQFSNSRSEMNVSTLELGDSALYLCASSRGLAGDTDTQYFGPGTRLTVL.

This clonotype was seen more than once but under ten times. V is TRBV15 and J is TRBJ1-2; D gene uncertain. Trimming stripped 0 bases from V and 4 bases from J, with 12 bases between. The germline gives CDR1 LNHNV, CDR2 YYDKDF (reference sequence). The CDR3 spans 15 residues. The CDR3 sequence is CATSRDPGYGYGYTF. The CDR3 nucleotides read TGTGCCACCAGCAGAGATCCGGGGTACGGCTATGGCTACACCTTC.

This chain connects TRBV6-5 to TRBJ2-7; 8 bases align to TRBD2. The germline V gene encodes CDR1 MNHEY and CDR2 SVGAGI. J lost 6 bases, V lost 6 bases, and 4 bases had no gene match. The CDR3 is made up of 12 amino acids. The CDR3 bases are TGTGCCAGCAGCCCGGGGGGGCCCGAGCAGTACTTC. The encoded protein is CASSPGGPEQYF.

In nucleotides, the CDR3 is TGTGCCAGCAGAACGACAGGGGGCAACACTGAAGCTTTCTTT. This sequence encodes CASRTTGGNTEAFF. This chain connects TRBV28 to TRBJ1-1; 10 bases fit TRBD1. J was trimmed by 2 bases and V by 6 bases; bases with no gene match: 3. Germline CDR1 MDHEN, CDR2 SYDVKM. The CDR3 is made up of 14 amino acids.

The chain links TRBV27 to TRBJ1-2; maybe TRBD1 (6 bases). Germline CDR1 MNHEY, CDR2 SMNVEV (reference sequence). The V gene lost 5 bases and the J gene lost 3 bases, with 10 bases spanning the gap. The CDR3 is 13 amino acids. CDR3 protein: CASSPRTDYGYTF. Written as DNA, the CDR3 is TGTGCCAGCAGTCCTCGGACAGACTATGGCTACACCTTC.

This clonotype was seen a few times. This chain joins TRBV4-1 and TRBJ2-7; D not resolved. This CDR3 contains 14 residues. Trimming took 0 bases from V and 3 from J, leaving 9 bases between them. CDR1 and CDR2 (germline): MGHRA, YSYEKL. The CDR3 spells CASSQDRILYEQYF. Written as DNA, the CDR3 is TGCGCCAGCAGCCAAGACAGGATACTCTACGAGCAGTACTTC.

A few counts support this clonotype. The rearrangement links TRBV12-3 or TRBV12-4 to TRBJ1-1; 7 bases are shared with TRBD1. CDR3 length: 15 residues. With 3 bases clipped from V and 4 bases from J, the junction kept 8 bases outside the gene matches. The CDR3, as DNA: TGTGCCAGCAGTTTGGGGCAAGGGGGCGTCACTGAAGCTTTCTTT. Its translation: CASSLGQGGVTEAFF.

This clonotype showed up just a few times. The rearrangement links TRBV10-3 to TRBJ2-3; the D gene is possibly TRBD2 (5 bases). This CDR3 is 15 amino acids long. Trimming left V 6 bases short and J 2 bases short, with 15 bases between. Per the germline V gene, CDR1 is ENHRY and CDR2 is SYGVKD. The CDR3 sequence: CAIRPGIMFTDTQYF. CDR3 sequence (DNA): TGTGCCATCAGGCCGGGGATTATGTTCACAGATACGCAGTATTTT.

This clonotype has only a few counts. J is TRBJ1-2 and V is TRBV7-9, with a weak D call TRBD1 (5 bases). The germline V and J ends were trimmed by 1 base and 5 bases, with 17 bases remaining between them. The CDR3 is 16 amino acids. The germline V gene encodes CDR1 SEHNR and CDR2 FQNEAQ (reference sequence). The CDR3 sequence: CASSLGIGHESYGYTF. CDR3 coding DNA: TGTGCCAGCAGCTTAGGGATTGGACACGAGTCATATGGCTACACCTTC.

The CDR3 reads CSARLGRGIYEQYF. DNA of the CDR3: TGCAGTGCTCGTCTGGGGCGGGGGATCTACGAGCAGTACTTC. This chain connects TRBV20-1 to TRBJ2-7, with 7 nucleotides matching TRBD2. CDR1 DFQATT and CDR2 SNEGSKA come from the germline V gene (reference sequence). The CDR3 has 14 residues. V was clipped by 5 bases and J by 3 bases; unmatched bases: 10.

The chain employs TRBV6-1 and TRBJ2-3, with TRBD2 as a possible D gene (5 bases). V lost 7 bases to trimming and J lost 1 base, with 9 bases between them. The CDR3 is made up of 13 amino acids. CDR1 MNHNS and CDR2 SASEGT come from the germline V gene. CDR3 bases: TGTGCCAGCATACCAGCGGGCACAGATACGCAGTATTTT. It specifies CASIPAGTDTQYF.

This clonotype was observed a few times. The chain couples TRBV27 to TRBJ1-1; TRBD1 might be the D (6 bases). V shed 6 bases and J shed 4 bases, with 21 bases lying between them. The CDR3 loop spans 16 amino acids. Germline CDR1 MNHEY, CDR2 SMNVEV (reference sequence). Here the CDR3 reads CASRRGASWGGTEAFF. The CDR3 DNA reads as TGTGCCAGCAGGAGGGGGGCCTCATGGGGCGGCACTGAAGCTTTCTTT.

This clonotype has more than one count but fewer than ten. The J gene is TRBJ2-3, the V gene TRBV29-1; TRBD2 agrees at 15 bases. V lost 7 bases and J lost 7; bases outside the gene matches: 18. This CDR3 contains 18 residues. CDR1 is SQVTM and CDR2 is ANQGSEA in the germline V gene. The CDR3 loop reads CSAQTPPGLAGGWHTQYF. The DNA for the CDR3 is TGCAGCGCCCAAACCCCGCCGGGACTAGCGGGGGGTTGGCATACGCAGTATTTT.

This clonotype has just a few counts. This chain connects TRBV7-2 to TRBJ2-3; 7 nucleotides align to TRBD2. Unmatched junction bases numbered 0, after V lost 5 bases and J lost 1 base. This CDR3 is built from 13 residues. In germline, CDR1 is SGHTA, CDR2 FQGNSA. CDR3 nucleotides: TGTGCCAGCAGCGGGGGGGGCACAGATACGCAGTATTTT. This sequence encodes CASSGGGTDTQYF.

V gene TRBV5-1 combines with J gene TRBJ2-5; 8 nucleotides match TRBD1. The CDR3 sequence is 14 residues long. Germline V gene sequence: CDR1 SGHRS, CDR2 YFSETQ. V was pared by 3 bases and J by 3 bases, with 4 bases of the junction left unmatched. CDR3 in DNA: TGCGCCAGCAGCTGGTCGGACAGGGAAGAGACCCAGTACTTC. Encoded protein: CASSWSDREETQYF.